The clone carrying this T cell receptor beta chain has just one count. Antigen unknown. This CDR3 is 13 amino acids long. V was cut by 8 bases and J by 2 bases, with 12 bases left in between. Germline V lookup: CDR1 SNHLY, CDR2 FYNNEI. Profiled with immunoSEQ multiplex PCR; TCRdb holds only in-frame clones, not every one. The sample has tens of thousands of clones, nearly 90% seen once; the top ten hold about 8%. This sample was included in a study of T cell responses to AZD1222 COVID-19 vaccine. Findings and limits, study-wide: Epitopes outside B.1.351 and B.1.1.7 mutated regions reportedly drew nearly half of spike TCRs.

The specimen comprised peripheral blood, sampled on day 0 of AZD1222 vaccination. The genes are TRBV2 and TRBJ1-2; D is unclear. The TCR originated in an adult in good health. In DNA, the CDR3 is TGTGCCAGCGGGATCGTGGGGAACTATGGCTACACCTTC. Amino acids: CASGIVGNYGYTF.